This T cell receptor beta chain was observed in a study of T cell repertoires in cytomegalovirus infection (dated by TCRdb to 2018 to 2020). Background on the whole study: The peptide stimulations were aimed at well-studied HLA-B-restricted epitopes as well as recently identified HLA-C-restricted CMV epitopes, whose presentation resists viral immunomodulation. The HLA type of each donor mattered for the analysis, because public TCR beta signatures pointed to carriage of CMV infection along with the matching HLA type.

Interpreted using the paper, the treatment or condition label stands for: in vitro stimulation with specific CMV peptide epitopes to enrich CMV-specific T cells. Data came from an Illumina HiSeq 1500. TCRdb reworked the public reads: Q25 trimming with fastp, MiXCR clone assembly, productive beta chains retained. All rows with the same CDR3 protein become a single entry with the most common DNA and genes. A total of about 34,000 distinct CDR3 sequences appear in this sample, about 48% of them only once. Of the sample, about nine tenths falls within the top ten clones. Trimming costs V 4 bases and J 0 bases, and their ends lie 16 bases apart. CDR1 SQVTM and CDR2 ANQGSEA were looked up in the germline V gene. The CDR3 measures 15 amino acids from cysteine to phenylalanine. The entry retains the CDR3 DNA only, 45 bases that are in frame from base 1. Concerning this clonotype: It has no known antigen specificity. Base qualities are not at hand, and no much larger clone is one base apart.

What the work shows at the level of the full study, not this receptor alone: Cumulative frequency of public TCR beta family members discriminated carriers of CMV infection plus the relevant HLA type in this cohort and an independent roughly 320-donor cohort. The ex vivo response was dominated by HLA-C-restricted CMV-specific TCR beta clonotypes, which also provided the single most frequent clonotype in two of eight donors.

Here the chain combines TRBV29-1 and TRBJ2-7, with the D segment identity uncertain. Specimen: CD8+ T cells from cultured PBMCs, collected from culture after CMV antigen stimulation. The receptor comes from a human donor in good health (CMV status not recorded). Some clones in this sample may be carry-over from other donors' samples. The sequenced DNA is TGCAGCGTTGCGCTGGCCGGCTCCCCCTCCTACGAGCAGTACTTC. This is translated as CSVALAGSPSYEQYF.